Detailed here is one T cell receptor beta chain. This sample was included in a study of PD-L1 blockade in urothelial cancer. Across the study: The median T cell count in blood samples was more than 110,000.

This CDR3 is 13 amino acids long. V lost 4 bases to trimming and J lost 9 bases, with 13 bases between them. The germline V gene encodes CDR1 LNHDA and CDR2 SQIVND (reference sequence). Into every PCR, synthetic TCR analog templates were spiked. TCRdb's table, derived via immunoSEQ multiplex PCR, lists solely in-frame clones and lacks some. Of 25,000 to 35,000 clones in the sample, around 87% were seen once. The sequenced sample was PBMCs, obtained around atezolizumab (anti-PD-L1) treatment. This chain uses TRBV19 with TRBJ1-5; a possible D gene is TRBD1 (5 bases). The TCR sequence derives from a man aged 45-65 years with urothelial cancer. The CDR3 nucleotides read TGTGCCAGTAGTACCAGGGTTTCACGGCCCCAGCATTTT. The encoded protein is CASSTRVSRPQHF.